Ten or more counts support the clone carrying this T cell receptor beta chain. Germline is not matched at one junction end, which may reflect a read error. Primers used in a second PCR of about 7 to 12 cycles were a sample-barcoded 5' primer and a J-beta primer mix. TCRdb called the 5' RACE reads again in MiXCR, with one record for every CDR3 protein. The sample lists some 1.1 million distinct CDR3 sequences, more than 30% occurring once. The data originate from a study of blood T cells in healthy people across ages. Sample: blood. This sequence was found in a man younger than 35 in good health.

The CDR3 protein is CASSLLAGSSYNEQFF. The CDR3 DNA sequence: TGCGCCAGCAGCTTGTTGGCAGGGAGCTCCTACAATGAGCAGTTCTTC. The chain uses TRBV5-5 and TRBJ2-1; the D call may be TRBD1 or TRBD2 (5 bases each). In germline, CDR1 is SGHKS, CDR2 YYEKEE (reference sequence). The CDR3 contains 16 residues.